This passage covers 17 T cell receptor beta chains from one sample sequenced in a study of T cells in Graves' hyperthyroidism and ophthalmopathy. TCR beta CDR3 sequences were amplified from RNA transcripts. The primer set for the first-round RT-PCR of the TCR CDR3 was HTBI. TCRdb fed the multiplex PCR reads into MiXCR, producing one record per CDR3 protein. Of under 450,000 distinct CDR3 sequences listed, roughly 13% were seen once; the top ten hold less than 25%. Material for sequencing was blood. The source of these receptors is a man aged 25-45 years with Graves' hyperthyroidism that later progressed to Graves' ophthalmopathy.

This clonotype was detected only a few times. The rearrangement links TRBV7-6 to TRBJ2-3; D may be TRBD2 (6 bases). CDR3 length equals 15 residues. CDR1 SGHVS and CDR2 FNYEAQ come from the germline V gene. V lost 5 bases and J 0 bases, leaving 12 bases between the germline ends. CDR3 amino acids: CASSRDSYSTDTQYF. CDR3 in DNA: TGTGCCAGCAGCCGGGACTCGTATAGCACAGATACGCAGTATTTT.

The gene calls are TRBV3-1 and TRBJ2-7; perhaps TRBD1 as D (6 bases). V was shortened by 4 bases and J by 0 bases, with 13 bases between the two germline ends. There are 15 residues in the CDR3. CDR1 and CDR2 from the germline V gene are LGHDT and YNNKEL (reference sequence). Here the CDR3 DNA reads TGTGCCAGCAGCCGCAGGGGCCCCACCTCCTACGAGCAGTACTTC. This translates into CASSRRGPTSYEQYF.

The chain has TRBV30 and TRBJ1-1; possible D gene TRBD1, 6 bases. Trimming left V 3 bases short and J 0 bases short, with 17 bases between. The germline gives CDR1 GTSNPN, CDR2 SVGIG (reference sequence). This CDR3 has 16 amino acids. CDR3 in DNA: TGTGCCTGGAGGGTCAACGGACAGAGAATGAACACTGAAGCTTTCTTT. Its translation is CAWRVNGQRMNTEAFF. Based on the CDR3 plus reference TRBV30 and TRBJ1-1, the full variable domain is SQTIHQWPATLVQPVGSPLSLECTVEGTSNPNLYWYRQAAGRGLQLLFYSVGIGQISSEVPQNLSASRPQDRQFILSSKKLLLSDSGFYLCAWRVNGQRMNTEAFFGQGTRLTVV.

The chain couples TRBV12-3 or TRBV12-4 to TRBJ2-5; 14 positions agree with TRBD2. The CDR3 is made up of 16 amino acids. The J segment lost 4 bases and the V segment lost 5 bases, leaving 6 bases of the junction unmatched. CDR3 amino acids: CASSQGLAGGLETQYF. In DNA, the CDR3 is TGTGCCAGCAGTCAAGGACTAGCGGGGGGCCTAGAGACCCAGTACTTC.

This clonotype was counted only a few times. The chain uses TRBV5-1 and TRBJ2-5; maybe TRBD1 (6 bases). Between the trimmed V and J ends, which lost 4 bases and 4 bases, there was a span of 14 bases. The CDR3 has 14 amino acids. Germline V lookup: CDR1 SGHRS, CDR2 YFSETQ. CDR3 in amino acids: CASSLPQGRETQYF. The CDR3 region has the DNA TGCGCCAGCAGCCTCCCACAGGGCCGAGAGACCCAGTACTTC.

The chain links TRBV7-2 to TRBJ1-2; D possibly corresponds to TRBD1 (6 bases). V was shortened by 3 bases and J by 6 bases, with 14 bases between the two germline ends. The germline gives CDR1 SGHTA, CDR2 FQGNSA. This CDR3 is built from 14 residues. The CDR3 loop reads CASSFGGLVDGYTF. In DNA form, the CDR3 reads TGTGCCAGCAGCTTCGGGGGGCTGGTGGATGGCTACACCTTC.

The rearrangement joins TRBV6-2 or TRBV6-3 to TRBJ2-2, with D possibly TRBD1 on 6 matching bases. Per germline, CDR1 MNHEY and CDR2 SVGEGT. This CDR3 contains 12 residues. With 8 bases removed from V and 3 bases from J, the gap between germline ends came to 7 bases. The CDR3 protein is CASWTDTGELFF. The CDR3 region has the DNA TGTGCCAGCTGGACAGACACCGGGGAGCTGTTTTTT.

This clonotype was recorded at least ten times. V gene TRBV5-8 combines with J gene TRBJ1-1, with D maybe TRBD1 (6 bases). This CDR3 comprises 13 residues. CDR1 SGHTS and CDR2 YDEGEE come from the germline V gene. Deletions cut 0 bases from V and 8 bases from J, with 11 bases between. CDR3: CASSLEWGAEAFF. The CDR3 DNA reads as TGTGCCAGCAGCTTGGAGTGGGGGGCCGAAGCTTTCTTT.

The chain is built from TRBV12-3 or TRBV12-4 and TRBJ2-7, with 9 bases lining up with TRBD2. V gave up 4 bases and J gave up 7 bases; unmatched junction bases: 8. The CDR3 covers 14 residues. The CDR3 DNA is TGTGCCAGCAGTTGGGGACTAGCCGTGAGGGAGCAGTACTTC. Protein: CASSWGLAVREQYF.

This chain links TRBV10-2 with TRBJ1-1, with D maybe TRBD1 (6 bases). The CDR3 totals 13 residues. The germline V gene encodes CDR1 WSHSY and CDR2 SAAADI. The ends were cut back, 6 bases at V and 7 bases at J, with 15 bases in the middle. CDR3 DNA: TGCGCCAGCAGACCACGGGGGGCGGTTGAAGCTTTCTTT. Residues: CASRPRGAVEAFF.

This clonotype was observed a few times. The CDR3 DNA is TGTGCCAGCAGTTACTCGAAACAGGTTCCCTACAATGAGCAGTTCTTC. Translating gives CASSYSKQVPYNEQFF. V usage is TRBV6-2 or TRBV6-3 and J usage is TRBJ2-1, with D possibly being TRBD1 (5 bases). With 0 bases removed from V and 2 bases from J, the gap between germline ends came to 11 bases. Germline V CDR1 and CDR2: MNHEY, SVGEGT. The length of the CDR3 is 16 residues.

The V call is TRBV9, the J call TRBJ2-2; 7 bases are a match to TRBD1. The CDR3 loop spans 16 amino acids. Germline lookup yields CDR1 SGDLS and CDR2 YYNGEE. With 4 bases clipped from V and 2 bases from J, the junction kept 8 bases outside the gene matches. Written as DNA, the CDR3 is TGTGCCAGCAGCTTAACCGGGACAGCTAACACCGGGGAGCTGTTTTTT. This translates into CASSLTGTANTGELFF.

This clonotype was detected many times. CDR3 region: CASSPRSAGGNTEAFF. The CDR3 DNA reads TGTGCCAGCAGCCCTAGGAGTGCCGGCGGGAACACTGAAGCTTTCTTT. The V gene is TRBV7-9, the J gene TRBJ1-1, with D unclear. The germline V and J ends were trimmed by 5 bases and 1 base, with 17 bases remaining between them. This CDR3 is built from 16 residues. CDR1 SEHNR and CDR2 FQNEAQ come from the germline V gene (reference sequence).

This clonotype was seen ten or more times. The rearrangement links TRBV6-1 to TRBJ1-2, with 8 positions matching TRBD1. Trimming cost V 9 bases and J 4 bases; bases outside gene matches: 10. The CDR3 has 14 amino acids. The germline gives CDR1 MNHNS, CDR2 SASEGT. The CDR3, as DNA: TGTGCCAGTAGGGGGGAGACAGGGGCCTATGGCTACACCTTC. Translating gives CASRGETGAYGYTF.

This clonotype was seen repeatedly, ten times or more. The chain uses TRBV5-8 and TRBJ2-5; a weak D match, TRBD2 (7 bases). The CDR3 is made up of 16 amino acids. V was clipped by 0 bases and J by 9 bases, with 21 bases between them. Germline loops: CDR1 SGHTS, CDR2 YDEGEE. This chain's CDR3 is CASSLEGGGIIEAQYF. Here the CDR3 DNA reads TGTGCCAGCAGCTTGGAAGGCGGGGGCATAATTGAGGCCCAGTACTTC.

The chain is built from TRBV6-1 and TRBJ2-5, with 12 bases identical to TRBD2. CDR1 and CDR2 from the germline V gene are MNHNS and SASEGT. The CDR3 is 14 amino acids. V shed 8 bases, J shed 5 bases, and the junction held 6 bases outside the gene matches. CDR3 protein: CASRLAGAPETQYF. Here the CDR3 DNA reads TGTGCCAGCCGACTAGCGGGGGCACCGGAGACCCAGTACTTC.

The chain recombines TRBV4-1 with TRBJ1-4; 8 positions agree with TRBD1. The CDR3 runs to 15 residues. CDR1 MGHRA and CDR2 YSYEKL come from the germline V gene. Trimming cost V 1 base and J 6 bases; bases outside gene matches: 4. This CDR3 is CASSQVPDRDEKLFF. In nucleotides, the CDR3 is TGCGCCAGCAGCCAAGTCCCGGACAGGGATGAAAAACTGTTTTTT.